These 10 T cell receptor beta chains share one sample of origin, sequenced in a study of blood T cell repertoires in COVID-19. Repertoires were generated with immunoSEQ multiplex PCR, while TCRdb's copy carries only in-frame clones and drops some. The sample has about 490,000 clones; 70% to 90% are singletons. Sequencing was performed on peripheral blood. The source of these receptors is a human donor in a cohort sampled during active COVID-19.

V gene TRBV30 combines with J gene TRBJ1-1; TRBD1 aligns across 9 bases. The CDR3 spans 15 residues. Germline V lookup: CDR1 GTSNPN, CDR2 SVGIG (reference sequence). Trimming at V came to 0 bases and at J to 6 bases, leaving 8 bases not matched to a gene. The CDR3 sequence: CAWSVLGTGRPEAFF. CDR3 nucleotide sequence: TGTGCCTGGAGTGTACTAGGGACAGGGAGACCTGAAGCTTTCTTT.

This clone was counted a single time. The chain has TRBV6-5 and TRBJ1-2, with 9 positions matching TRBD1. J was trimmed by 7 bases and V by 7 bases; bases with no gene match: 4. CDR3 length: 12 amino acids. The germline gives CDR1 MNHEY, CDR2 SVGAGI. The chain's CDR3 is CASKQGALGYTF. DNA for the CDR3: TGTGCCAGCAAACAGGGGGCGCTTGGCTACACCTTC.

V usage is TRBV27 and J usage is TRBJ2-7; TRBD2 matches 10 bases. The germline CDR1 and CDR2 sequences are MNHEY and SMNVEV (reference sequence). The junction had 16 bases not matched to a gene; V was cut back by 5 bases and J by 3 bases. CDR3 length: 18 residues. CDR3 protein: CASSRGWLAGDVIYEQYF. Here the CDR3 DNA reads TGTGCCAGCAGTCGGGGCTGGCTAGCGGGAGACGTAATCTACGAGCAGTACTTC.

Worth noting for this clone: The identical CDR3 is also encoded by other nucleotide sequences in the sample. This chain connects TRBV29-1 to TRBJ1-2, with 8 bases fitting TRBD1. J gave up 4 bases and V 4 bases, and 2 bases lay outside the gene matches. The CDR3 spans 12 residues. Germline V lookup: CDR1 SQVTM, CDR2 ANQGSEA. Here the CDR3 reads CSVATGGYGYTF. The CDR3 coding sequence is TGCAGCGTTGCAACAGGGGGCTATGGCTACACCTTC.

This chain's CDR3 is CASSVARTGITGELFF. CDR3 sequence (DNA): TGTGCCAGCAGCGTAGCTAGAACAGGGATAACCGGGGAGCTGTTTTTT. The J gene is TRBJ2-2, the V gene TRBV9; TRBD1 is a possible D gene (6 bases). The germline V gene has CDR1 SGDLS and CDR2 YYNGEE. V gave up 0 bases and J gave up 5 bases, with 14 bases separating them. The CDR3 spans 16 residues.

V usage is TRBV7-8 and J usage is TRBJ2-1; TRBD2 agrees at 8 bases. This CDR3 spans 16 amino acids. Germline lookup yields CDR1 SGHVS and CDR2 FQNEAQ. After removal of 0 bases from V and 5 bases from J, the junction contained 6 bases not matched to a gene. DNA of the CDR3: TGTGCCAGCAGCTTAGCGGTGACTAGCGCCCACAATGAGCAGTTCTTC. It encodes CASSLAVTSAHNEQFF.

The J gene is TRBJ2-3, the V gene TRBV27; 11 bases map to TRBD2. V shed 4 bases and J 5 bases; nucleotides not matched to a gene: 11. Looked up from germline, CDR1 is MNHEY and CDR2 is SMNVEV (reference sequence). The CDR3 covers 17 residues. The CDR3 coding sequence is TGTGCCAGCAGTTCCATATCCCCTCTAGCGGGAGGAGATACGCAGTATTTT. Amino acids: CASSSISPLAGGDTQYF.

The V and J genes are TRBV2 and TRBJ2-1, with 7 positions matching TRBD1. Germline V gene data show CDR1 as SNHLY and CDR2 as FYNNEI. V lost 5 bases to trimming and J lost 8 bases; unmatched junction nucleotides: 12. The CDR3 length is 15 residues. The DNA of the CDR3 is TGTGCCAGCAGTTTACAGGGGACCCCCGTCGATGAGCAGTTCTTC. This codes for CASSLQGTPVDEQFF.

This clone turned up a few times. CDR3 sequence reads: CASGYRGSYEQYF. CDR3 in DNA: TGCGCCAGCGGATACAGGGGATCCTACGAGCAGTACTTC. The genes are TRBV5-1 and TRBJ2-7; 7 nucleotides agree with TRBD1. The CDR3 covers 13 residues. Trimming at V came to 7 bases and at J to 1 base, leaving 5 bases not matched to a gene. CDR1 SGHRS and CDR2 YFSETQ come from the germline V gene.

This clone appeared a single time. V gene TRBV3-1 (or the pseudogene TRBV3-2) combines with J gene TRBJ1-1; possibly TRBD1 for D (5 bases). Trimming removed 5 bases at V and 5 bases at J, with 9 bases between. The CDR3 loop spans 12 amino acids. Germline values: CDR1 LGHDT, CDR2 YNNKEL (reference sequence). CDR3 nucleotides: TGTGCCAGCAGCTTTCAGGGTACTGAAGCTTTCTTT. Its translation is CASSFQGTEAFF.